This TCR beta chain was obtained from a study of shared clonotypes between healthy human individuals. This clone was seen more than once but under ten times. Assay used: immunoSEQ multiplex PCR; TCRdb lists only in-frame clones, some missing. The sample shows about a million clones, around 76% of them seen only once. The CDR3 loop spans 14 amino acids. Germline V lookup: CDR1 MNHEY, CDR2 SVGAGI. Trimming stripped 0 bases from V and 8 bases from J, with 13 bases between. Sequencing was performed on memory CD4+ T cells sorted from blood. Subset of the sample: CD45RA-negative fraction. J is TRBJ1-2 and V is TRBV6-5; D remains ambiguous. The receptor's source is a man younger than 30 in good health. The CDR3 region is CASSYSDQTGGYTF. The CDR3 DNA is TGTGCCAGCAGTTACTCGGACCAGACGGGGGGCTACACCTTC.